This TCR beta chain was captured by sequencing in a study of blood T cell repertoires in COVID-19. Study at large: Italy, Spain and the United States were the sources of the convalescent and acute COVID-19 samples. T cells, B-cell-depleted T cells, or PBMCs supplied cDNA or gDNA.

Germline CDR1 and CDR2: KGHSH and LQKENI. The germline V and J ends were trimmed by 4 bases and 6 bases, with 19 bases remaining between them. The CDR3 runs 15 residues. Original methodology: By means of reference gene primer amplification, nucleated cell counts were estimated. Method: immunoSEQ multiplex PCR; TCRdb's copy keeps in-frame clones and lacks some. That table is the source of V, J and clone size, and D and trimming were worked out from the DNA. The sample includes 200,000 to 300,000 clones, 86% seen only once; the top ten take approximately 2%. The sequencing sample was made of peripheral blood. The chain has TRBV18 and TRBJ2-7, with D maybe TRBD1 (6 bases). The TCR sequence derives from a man in his thirties or forties with active or convalescent COVID-19. CDR3 DNA: TGTGCCAGCTCACGCTCGTTAGGGGGAGAACTCGAGCAGTACTTC. Protein product: CASSRSLGGELEQYF.